This record concerns one TCR beta chain sequence. The ends lost 4 bases at V and 6 bases at J; junction bases unmatched: 6. The germline V gene encodes CDR1 MGHRA and CDR2 YSYEKL. CDR3 size: 15 residues. The sample belongs to a study of regulatory T cells in long-lasting Graves disease. Specified time point: persistent/refractory GD, antithyroid drugs over 5 years with positive TRAb. RNA extracted from PBMCs served as the sequencing template. Building of the TCR beta libraries involved iRepertoire HTBI primers and Arm-PCR of CDR3 regions. TCRdb reprocessed the multiplex PCR reads with MiXCR, giving one entry per CDR3 protein. The table lists hundreds of thousands of distinct CDR3 sequences, 20% to 25% of them singletons.

The chain couples TRBV4-1 to TRBJ1-4; 9 positions agree with TRBD1. The sequenced sample was peripheral blood mononuclear cells (PBMCs), obtained when the disease was refractory, from a patient treated with antithyroid drugs. The sequence derives from a female donor with Graves disease. CDR3 DNA: TGCGCCAGCAGCCGGACGAGGACAGGGGATGAAAAACTGTTTTTT. It is translated as CASSRTRTGDEKLFF.